The T cell receptor (beta chain) under discussion was sequenced for a study of T cell responses to AZD1222 COVID-19 vaccine. Germline V gene data show CDR1 as SGHAT and CDR2 as FQNNGV. V lost 0 bases and J 4 bases, leaving 15 bases between the germline ends. CDR3 length: 16 residues. Points from the study as a whole: CD4 TCRs covered the whole spike, strongest at regions 160-218 and 743-854. All repertoire sampling was performed exclusively after the peak T cell response. Baseline seropositives among AZD1222 recipients totaled only 5 to 7. White British people made up most donors, females outnumbered males, and clonal diversity was possibly underestimated.

Clones were read by immunoSEQ multiplex PCR, and TCRdb kept only the in-frame ones, dropping some. The repertoire holds tens of thousands of clones, about 90% seen once, with less than 5.5% in the top ten. About this clone: The antigen is undetermined.

The chain uses TRBV11-2 and TRBJ1-2; possibly TRBD1 for D (5 bases). Sequenced here: peripheral blood, sampled on day 0 of MenACWY control vaccination. This TCR was sampled from an adult in good health. For the CDR3, the DNA is TGTGCCAGCAGCTTAGATTGGTCGGCGGGGACCTATGGCTACACCTTC. Its translation is CASSLDWSAGTYGYTF.